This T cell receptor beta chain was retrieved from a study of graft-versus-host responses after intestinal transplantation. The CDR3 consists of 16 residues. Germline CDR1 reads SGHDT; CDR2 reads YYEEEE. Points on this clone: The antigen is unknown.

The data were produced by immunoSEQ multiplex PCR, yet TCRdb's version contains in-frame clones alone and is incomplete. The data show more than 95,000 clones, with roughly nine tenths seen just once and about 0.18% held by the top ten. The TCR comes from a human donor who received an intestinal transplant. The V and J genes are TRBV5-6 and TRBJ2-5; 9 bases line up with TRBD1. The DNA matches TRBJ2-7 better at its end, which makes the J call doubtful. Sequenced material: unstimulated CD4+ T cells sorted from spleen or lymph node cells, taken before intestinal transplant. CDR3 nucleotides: TGTGCCAGCAGTTACCTGGGGGGACAGGGTCTCTACGAGCAGTACTTC. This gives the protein CASSYLGGQGLYEQYF.